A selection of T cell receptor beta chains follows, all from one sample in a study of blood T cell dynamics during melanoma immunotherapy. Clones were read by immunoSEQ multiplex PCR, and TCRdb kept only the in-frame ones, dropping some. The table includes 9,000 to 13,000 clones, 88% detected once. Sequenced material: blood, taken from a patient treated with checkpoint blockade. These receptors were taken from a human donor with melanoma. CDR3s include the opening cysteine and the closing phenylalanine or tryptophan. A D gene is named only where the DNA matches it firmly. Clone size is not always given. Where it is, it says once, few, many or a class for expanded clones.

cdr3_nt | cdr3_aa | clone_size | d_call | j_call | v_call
TGTGCCAGCAGTGAAGCGATGGGGCTTCGGGACGAGCAGTACTTC | CASSEAMGLRDEQYF | - | - | TRBJ2-7 | TRBV6-1
TGCGCCAGCAGCTTGGGGGACAATAACGAGCAGTACTTC | CASSLGDNNEQYF | - | - | TRBJ2-7 | TRBV5-1
TGTGCCAGCAGCTTGACCGCATGGGAGACCCAGTACTTC | CASSLTAWETQYF | - | - | TRBJ2-5 | TRBV5-6
TGTGCCAGCCGGCGGCAGGGGATAAGGGAGACCCAGTACTTC | CASRRQGIRETQYF | - | - | TRBJ2-5 | TRBV2
TGTGCCAGCAGTGGAAACAGCAACTATGGCTACACCTTC | CASSGNSNYGYTF | - | - | TRBJ1-2 | TRBV2
TGTGCCACCAGCAGAGATCGGAGGGGTGAGCAGTTCTTC | CATSRDRRGEQFF | few | - | TRBJ2-1 | TRBV15
TGCGCCAGTAAGGACAGGCAAGAGACCCAGTACTTC | CASKDRQETQYF | - | TRBD1 | TRBJ2-5 | TRBV5-1
TGTGCCAGCAGCTTAGTCCGGGGTTACGAGCAGTACTTC | CASSLVRGYEQYF | - | - | TRBJ2-7 | TRBV7-8
TGTGCCAGCAGCTTGTTTGGGACAGGGGGACGGACTGAAGCTTTCTTT | CASSLFGTGGRTEAFF | - | TRBD1 | TRBJ1-1 | TRBV5-6
TGTGCCAGCAGCCACGACTCGTCCGGGACGTTCTATGGCTACACCTTC | CASSHDSSGTFYGYTF | - | - | TRBJ1-2 | TRBV7-8
TGTGCCAGTAGTATTGGACAGGGGAGGGTTGAAAAACTGTTTTTT | CASSIGQGRVEKLFF | - | TRBD1 | TRBJ1-4 | TRBV19
TGCGCCAGCAGCCAACTAGCGGGAGAATACAATGAGCAGTTCTTC | CASSQLAGEYNEQFF | - | TRBD2 | TRBJ2-1 | TRBV4-1
TGCGCCAGCAGTCTACAGGGGGCATACACTGAAGCTTTCTTT | CASSLQGAYTEAFF | - | TRBD1 | TRBJ1-1 | TRBV5-1
TGCGCCAGCAGCCAAGTCGTGGTCGTGAGCACAGATACGCAGTATTTT | CASSQVVVVSTDTQYF | - | - | TRBJ2-3 | TRBV4-1
TGTGCCAGCAGCTCGACCTACGAGCAGTACTTC | CASSSTYEQYF | - | - | TRBJ2-7 | TRBV11-2
TGTGCCAGCAGCCTAGCGGGGAGCGAGGGGACCCAGTACTTC | CASSLAGSEGTQYF | - | TRBD2 | TRBJ2-5 | TRBV14
TGTGCCAGTCTCCTCGCCAATGAGCAGTTCTTC | CASLLANEQFF | - | - | TRBJ2-1 | TRBV2
TGTGCCAGCAGGGGAGCGGGACAGGGGGAGAGTGCAACTAATGAAAAACTGTTTTTT | CASRGAGQGESATNEKLFF | - | TRBD1 | TRBJ1-4 | TRBV2
TGTGCCTGGAGTCAAAATTTGGAGCAGCCCCAGCATTTT | CAWSQNLEQPQHF | - | - | TRBJ1-5 | TRBV30
TGTGCCAGCAGCCCCAGCGGAAGCTCCTACAATGAGCAGTTCTTC | CASSPSGSSYNEQFF | - | - | TRBJ2-1 | TRBV5-4
TGTGCCAGCAGTTACGACAGCAGGACTGAAGCTTTCTTT | CASSYDSRTEAFF | - | - | TRBJ1-1 | TRBV6-5
TGTGCCAGCAGCTTTACTAGCGGGAGGGCCAATGAGCAGTTCTTC | CASSFTSGRANEQFF | - | TRBD2 | TRBJ2-1 | TRBV11-2
TGTGCCAGCATCGCAGGGGAAGACTATGGCTACACCTTC | CASIAGEDYGYTF | - | - | TRBJ1-2 | TRBV2
TGTGCCAGCAGTTACTCGAATTCCCCCGAAGCTTTCTTT | CASSYSNSPEAFF | - | - | TRBJ1-1 | TRBV6-5
TGCGCCAGCAGCTTGGATGGTGCCGCCAAAAACATTCAGTACTTC | CASSLDGAAKNIQYF | - | - | TRBJ2-4 | TRBV5-1
TGCGCCAGCAGCTTGGGAAGCACGGAAGCTTTCTTT | CASSLGSTEAFF | few | - | TRBJ1-1 | TRBV5-1
TGTGCCAGCAGCCTACAGGGGTATAGCAATCAGCCCCAGCATTTT | CASSLQGYSNQPQHF | once | TRBD1 | TRBJ1-5 | TRBV5-8
TGTGCCAGCAGTGAAGCGCAAGGGAACCAAGAGACCCAGTACTTC | CASSEAQGNQETQYF | - | - | TRBJ2-5 | TRBV2
TGCGCCAGCAGCCAAGATAGGGCAGTAAGGAGGGTCTCACCCCTCCACTTT | CASSQDRAVRRVSPLHF | - | - | TRBJ1-6 | TRBV4-1
TGTGCCAGCAGTCGGACCTACGGGGGCAATCAGCCCCAGCATTTT | CASSRTYGGNQPQHF | - | - | TRBJ1-5 | TRBV6-6
TGTGCCAGCAGCCCAGGCCGACAAGAGACCCAGTACTTC | CASSPGRQETQYF | - | - | TRBJ2-5 | TRBV7-8
TGTGCCAGCAGCTGGGTGGACAGGGCAAGACTAGCGGGAGGAGAGACCCAGTACTTC | CASSWVDRARLAGGETQYF | - | TRBD2 | TRBJ2-5 | TRBV5-8
TGTGCCAGCAGTGGCCGGGACAGAGGGAATGAAAAACTGTTTTTT | CASSGRDRGNEKLFF | few | TRBD1 | TRBJ1-4 | TRBV6-1
TGCGCCAGCAGCCTCGGGGGGGCGGTGGAGACCCAGTACTTC | CASSLGGAVETQYF | - | TRBD2 | TRBJ2-5 | TRBV5-1
TGTGCCAGCTCACCACGGGGGTATATAGACTATGGCTACACCTTC | CASSPRGYIDYGYTF | - | - | TRBJ1-2 | TRBV18
TGCGCCAGCAGCCTTCGGACAGGGGGGTCCCAAGAGACCCAGTACTTC | CASSLRTGGSQETQYF | - | TRBD1 | TRBJ2-5 | TRBV5-1
TGTGCCAGCATGCCGTTAGCGGGGATGGCCCAGTACTTC | CASMPLAGMAQYF | - | TRBD2 | TRBJ2-5 | TRBV2
TGTGCCAGCAGGGGGGAGGCTGAAGCTTTCTTT | CASRGEAEAFF | - | - | TRBJ1-1 | TRBV6-6
TGTGCCAGTACCCAAGCGGTAGGGGCCTCTGGGGCCAACGTCCTGACTTTC | CASTQAVGASGANVLTF | once | - | TRBJ2-6 | TRBV19
TGTGCCAGCAGAGATGGACTAAGCGGGAGGTCGGGGACCGGGGAGCTGTTTTTT | CASRDGLSGRSGTGELFF | - | TRBD2 | TRBJ2-2 | TRBV7-3
TGCGCCAGCAGCCAAGCCCTCCGGACAGGAGGGTTAACTGAAGCTTTCTTT | CASSQALRTGGLTEAFF | - | TRBD1 | TRBJ1-1 | TRBV4-1
TGTGCCAGCAGCGTAGGAAGTCTAACGAACACCGGGGAGCTGTTTTTT | CASSVGSLTNTGELFF | - | - | TRBJ2-2 | TRBV9
TGTGCCAGCAGTAAGCCTGAGGACACTGAAGCTTTCTTT | CASSKPEDTEAFF | once | - | TRBJ1-1 | TRBV28
TGTGCCAGCAGCTCCGCGGGGGGGGGAGCCTACAATGAGCAGTTCTTC | CASSSAGGGAYNEQFF | - | TRBD2 | TRBJ2-1 | TRBV5-4
TGTGCCAGCAGCGTTTACACAGGGGGCAACTATGGCTACACCTTC | CASSVYTGGNYGYTF | - | TRBD1 | TRBJ1-2 | TRBV9
TGCGCCAGCAGCCAAGGACAGGGGGCAGCAGATACGCAGTATTTT | CASSQGQGAADTQYF | - | TRBD1 | TRBJ2-3 | TRBV4-1
TGTGCCAGCAGTCCCCGGTGGGGAGGGGCAACTAATGAAAAACTGTTTTTT | CASSPRWGGATNEKLFF | - | - | TRBJ1-4 | TRBV27
TGTGCCAGCAGCGTAATGGGTAGCGGGAAAGGAGATACGCAGTATTTT | CASSVMGSGKGDTQYF | once | TRBD2 | TRBJ2-3 | TRBV9
TGTGCCTGGGGAGGCTCCTACGAGCAGTACTTC | CAWGGSYEQYF | - | - | TRBJ2-7 | TRBV30
TGTGCCAGTAGGGGACGGAACTATGGCTACACCTTC | CASRGRNYGYTF | - | - | TRBJ1-2 | TRBV19
TGTGCCAGCTCACCTGCCGGAGCGGGGGCTGGAAACACCATATATTTT | CASSPAGAGAGNTIYF | - | - | TRBJ1-3 | TRBV18
TGTGCCAGCAGTGACGGTCGCTATGGCTACACCTTC | CASSDGRYGYTF | - | - | TRBJ1-2 | TRBV25-1
TGTGCCAGCTCAACTAGCGGGGGGGTCTACAATGAGCAGTTCTTC | CASSTSGGVYNEQFF | few | TRBD2 | TRBJ2-1 | TRBV18
TGTGCCAGCAGACAGGCTTCCTCTGGAAACACCATATATTTT | CASRQASSGNTIYF | - | - | TRBJ1-3 | TRBV2
TGTGCCAGTAGTGTGGAGGGCCTAACCTACAATGAGCAGTTCTTC | CASSVEGLTYNEQFF | - | - | TRBJ2-1 | TRBV19
TGTGCCAGCAGCTTAGAAGGAGGGACAGTAACTCCCTACGAGCAGTACTTC | CASSLEGGTVTPYEQYF | - | - | TRBJ2-7 | TRBV11-2
TGTGCCAGCAGCTTGACGGTGACAGGTACTAACTATGGCTACACCTTC | CASSLTVTGTNYGYTF | few | - | TRBJ1-2 | TRBV7-2
TGTGCCAGCAGTGGCGACAGCTCTGGGGCCAACGTCCTGACTTTC | CASSGDSSGANVLTF | - | - | TRBJ2-6 | TRBV2
TGTGCCAGCAGCTTAGGCTCCCTTTCCTACAATGAGCAGTTCTTC | CASSLGSLSYNEQFF | - | - | TRBJ2-1 | TRBV7-2
TGTGCCAGCAGCACCGGGACAGGCAATCAGCCCCAGCATTTT | CASSTGTGNQPQHF | once | TRBD1 | TRBJ1-5 | TRBV5-5